This T cell receptor beta chain emerged from a study of blood T cell repertoires in COVID-19. Study summary: Whether acute or convalescent, the COVID-19 samples came from the United States, Italy and Spain. Sources were T cells, B-cell-depleted T cells, or PBMCs; the material itself was cDNA or gDNA.

Germline V gene sequence: CDR1 MNHEY, CDR2 SVGAGI. Trimming left V 11 bases short and J 0 bases short, with 13 bases between. CDR3 length equals 13 residues. This clone was found a few times. Authors' data handling: Amplification of reference gene primers was used by the study to estimate nucleated cell counts. TCRdb's copy holds only in-frame clones and misses some; the assay was immunoSEQ multiplex PCR. From that table come the V and J calls and clone size; the DNA was used to work out D and trimming. Among 200,000 or so clones listed, about 83% were seen once. Sequencing was carried out using peripheral blood. J is TRBJ1-2 and V is TRBV6-5; TRBD1 is a possible D gene (6 bases). This receptor was taken from a woman between 65 and 79 years old with active or convalescent COVID-19. CDR3 loop: CAGQSSPNYGYTF. The CDR3 DNA reads as TGTGCCGGACAGTCCTCGCCTAACTATGGCTACACCTTC.